Listed here are 20 T cell receptor beta chains from one sample, sequenced in a study of spatial heterogeneity in lung cancer. TCRdb independently ran MiXCR on the 5' RACE reads; one entry per CDR3 protein. The table includes about 26,000 distinct CDR3 sequences, 9.5% to 15% detected once. Documented time point: sample taken at primary tumor resection. Unsorted samples of tumor, nontumor lung or frozen PBMC had their whole RNA sequenced. Sequencing used PBMCs, obtained at surgery. The receptors were gathered from a female donor with early-stage non-small cell lung cancer.

The J gene is TRBJ2-1, the V gene TRBV20-1; 7 bases line up with TRBD2. V gave up 3 bases and J gave up 6 bases; unmatched junction bases: 8. Germline-derived CDR1 and CDR2 are DFQATT and SNEGSKA (reference sequence). The CDR3 length is 14 residues. CDR3 loop: CSASPWEGGNEQFF. The CDR3 DNA sequence: TGCAGTGCTAGTCCGTGGGAGGGAGGCAATGAGCAGTTCTTC.

The chain couples TRBV5-6 to TRBJ2-7, with 8 bases aligning to TRBD2. V lost 4 bases to trimming and J lost 7 bases; unmatched junction nucleotides: 7. Germline loops: CDR1 SGHDT, CDR2 YYEEEE. The CDR3 has 13 residues. CDR3 bases: TGTGCCAGCAGCGGGACTAGATCGGGAGAGCAGTACTTC. This sequence encodes CASSGTRSGEQYF.

This clonotype came up many times. The V and J genes are TRBV6-5 and TRBJ2-7; 8 positions agree with TRBD2. Germline CDR1 and CDR2: MNHEY and SVGAGI. This CDR3 spans 14 amino acids. Trimming removed 10 bases from V and 3 bases from J; junction bases left unmatched: 11. The CDR3 region is CATIPRLASYEQYF. In DNA form, the CDR3 reads TGTGCCACCATACCCAGACTAGCGAGCTACGAGCAGTACTTC.

The chain joins TRBV19 to TRBJ2-2, with 7 bases aligning to TRBD1. Trimming removed 5 bases from V and 4 bases from J; junction bases left unmatched: 4. This CDR3 is built from 14 residues. Germline assignment: CDR1 LNHDA and CDR2 SQIVND (reference sequence). CDR3 protein: CASSAGGGTGELFF. The CDR3 DNA is TGTGCCAGTAGTGCAGGGGGTGGCACCGGGGAGCTGTTTTTT.

This clonotype was picked up many times. V usage is TRBV24-1 and J usage is TRBJ1-4; maybe TRBD1 (5 bases). V shed 7 bases and J shed 7 bases, with 12 bases lying between them. The CDR3 has 13 amino acids. From germline, CDR1 is KGHDR and CDR2 SFDVKD. DNA for the CDR3: TGTGCCACCAGGGTCCGGGACGGTGAAAAACTGTTTTTT. Its translation is CATRVRDGEKLFF.

The V and J genes are TRBV24-1 and TRBJ2-1; 11 nucleotides line up with TRBD1. This CDR3 comprises 16 residues. With V trimmed by 3 bases and J by 6 bases, 6 bases remained unmatched. Germline CDR1 and CDR2: KGHDR and SFDVKD. The CDR3, as DNA: TGTGCCACCAGTGATCGGGACAGGGGGTTCAGCAATGAGCAGTTCTTC. Its translation is CATSDRDRGFSNEQFF.

This clonotype was found many times. The chain has TRBV19 and TRBJ1-2; D gene ambiguous. The CDR3 is 15 amino acids. From germline, CDR1 is LNHDA and CDR2 SQIVND (reference sequence). V lost 5 bases and J lost 6, with 19 bases in between. CDR3 DNA sequence: TGTGCCAGTAGTTTGTTTCCCAGGCTCGTTGATGGCTACACCTTC. Residues: CASSLFPRLVDGYTF. The full variable domain, with the rest looked up from reference TRBV19 and TRBJ1-2, is DGGITQSPKYLFRKEGQNVTLSCEQNLNHDAMYWYRQDPGQGLRLIYYSQIVNDFQKGDIAEGYSVSREKKESFPLTVTSAQKNPTAFYLCASSLFPRLVDGYTFGSGTRLTVV.

This clonotype was counted at least ten times. The rearrangement links TRBV7-3 to TRBJ2-3, with 9 nucleotides matching TRBD2. This CDR3 region has 16 residues. Germline-derived CDR1 and CDR2 are SGHTA and FQGTGA. Germline trimming cut 5 bases from V and 2 bases from J; bases unmatched to any gene: 8. The CDR3 here is CASSQSGTSTTDTQYF. The CDR3, as DNA: TGTGCCAGCAGCCAAAGCGGGACTAGCACCACAGATACGCAGTATTTT.

This clonotype has a handful of counts. The V call is TRBV9, the J call TRBJ2-7; a possible D gene is TRBD1 (5 bases). The V and J ends lost 2 bases and 2 bases respectively, with 11 bases between them. The CDR3 is 14 amino acids. Per the germline V gene, CDR1 is SGDLS and CDR2 is YYNGEE. As DNA, the CDR3 is TGTGCCAGCAGCGTTCAGGGCGGCCCCTACGAGCAGTACTTC. It is translated as CASSVQGGPYEQYF.

This clonotype was detected many times. The chain recombines TRBV19 with TRBJ2-3, with unresolved D. V lost 1 base to trimming and J lost 6 bases, with 17 bases between them. This CDR3 has 16 amino acids. Germline V lookup: CDR1 LNHDA, CDR2 SQIVND (reference sequence). The CDR3 bases are TGTGCCAGTAGTATAGGGGCCGACCTGGAAGGCGATACGCAGTATTTT. Its protein product is CASSIGADLEGDTQYF.

This clonotype appeared many times. The chain carries TRBV6-2 or TRBV6-3 and TRBJ2-3; D is unresolved. The germline CDR1 and CDR2 sequences are MNHEY and SVGEGT. Trimming took off 1 base at V and 2 bases at J, with 10 bases between the two ends. This CDR3 comprises 15 residues. The DNA for the CDR3 is TGTGCCAGCAGTTACTTACCGGATTTCACAGATACGCAGTATTTT. Its protein is CASSYLPDFTDTQYF.

In its sample, this clonotype was seen a few times. This chain uses TRBV11-2 with TRBJ2-3; possibly TRBD2 for D (6 bases). This CDR3 has 11 amino acids. V was clipped by 4 bases and J by 14 bases, with 13 bases between them. Germline V gene sequence: CDR1 SGHAT, CDR2 FQNNGV. CDR3 DNA sequence: TGTGCCAGCAGCTCCGGACTACGGGGGTATTTT. Protein sequence: CASSSGLRGYF.

This rearrangement joins TRBV7-9 to TRBJ2-4, with 8 nucleotides matching TRBD2. Germline values: CDR1 SEHNR, CDR2 FQNEAQ (reference sequence). The CDR3 is 16 amino acids. With 5 bases clipped from V and 5 bases from J, the junction kept 11 bases outside the gene matches. The CDR3 is CASSARGGGQENIQYF. CDR3 DNA sequence: TGTGCCAGCAGCGCTCGCGGCGGGGGGCAAGAAAACATTCAGTACTTC.

This clonotype was detected ten times or more. The chain uses TRBV7-9 and TRBJ2-3; D possibly matches TRBD1 or TRBD2 (5 bases each). V shed 6 bases and J shed 0 bases, with 19 bases lying between them. This CDR3 is built from 17 residues. CDR1 is SEHNR, CDR2 FQNEAQ, per germline (reference sequence). Written as DNA, the CDR3 is TGTGCCAGCAGTTCCCCTTGGGGGATTGCTAGCACAGATACGCAGTATTTT. It translates to CASSSPWGIASTDTQYF.

There are many counts of this clonotype. V usage is TRBV7-8 and J usage is TRBJ2-7; 7 positions agree with TRBD1. Trimming at V came to 1 base and at J to 2 bases, leaving 2 bases not matched to a gene. This CDR3 is built from 14 residues. Per the germline V gene, CDR1 is SGHVS and CDR2 is FQNEAQ. As DNA, the CDR3 is TGTGCCAGCAGCTTAGTCGGGACAGCCTACGAGCAGTACTTC. It translates to CASSLVGTAYEQYF.

This clonotype occurred a few times. The V call is TRBV4-3, the J call TRBJ1-2; D gene ambiguous. The CDR3 has 13 amino acids. Germline V CDR1 and CDR2: LGHNA, YSLEER. V gave up 1 base and J gave up 5 bases, with 8 bases separating them. CDR3 nucleotide sequence: TGCGCCAGCAGCCAAGTGCGGGGTTATGGCTACACCTTC. Its protein is CASSQVRGYGYTF.

This clonotype came up many times. The chain links TRBV11-2 to TRBJ2-7; perhaps D is TRBD1 or TRBD2 (5 bases each). The germline V gene has CDR1 SGHAT and CDR2 FQNNGV. Trimming removed 5 bases from V and 3 bases from J, with 14 bases in between. The CDR3 consists of 14 residues. For the CDR3, the DNA is TGTGCCAGCAGCATCATGGGGACCCACTACGAGCAGTACTTC. As protein: CASSIMGTHYEQYF. Complete variable domain (other parts from reference TRBV11-2 and TRBJ2-7): EAGVAQSPRYKIIEKRQSVAFWCNPISGHATLYWYQQILGQGPKLLIQFQNNGVVDDSQLPKDRFSAERLKGVDSTLKIQPAKLEDSAVYLCASSIMGTHYEQYFGPGTRLTVT.

At least ten counts were recorded for this clonotype. The chain has TRBV4-3 and TRBJ2-7, with 10 bases aligning to TRBD2. This CDR3 has 18 residues. Germline CDR1 reads LGHNA; CDR2 reads YSLEER. V lost 1 base, J lost 3 bases, and 12 bases stayed unmatched. As DNA, the CDR3 is TGCGCCAGCAGCCAAGGCCCGATAGCGGGAGGAGGGGTCTACGAGCAGTACTTC. Its translation is CASSQGPIAGGGVYEQYF.

In its sample, this clonotype was seen many times. V gene TRBV6-5 combines with J gene TRBJ2-6; possibly TRBD1 for D (5 bases). This CDR3 region has 16 residues. CDR1 and CDR2 from the germline V gene are MNHEY and SVGAGI. V lost 6 bases and J lost 0, with 12 bases in between. The CDR3 DNA sequence: TGTGCCAGCAGGCCCCTCAGGGCCTCTGGGGCCAACGTCCTGACTTTC. As protein: CASRPLRASGANVLTF.

There are many counts of this clonotype. The chain carries TRBV20-1 and TRBJ2-1; tentatively, D is TRBD1 (6 bases). Germline-derived CDR1 and CDR2 are DFQATT and SNEGSKA (reference sequence). This CDR3 contains 15 residues. V lost 4 bases and J lost 2, with 15 bases in between. CDR3 amino acids: CSAIKGDKTYNEQFF. CDR3 in DNA: TGCAGTGCTATAAAGGGGGACAAGACCTACAATGAGCAGTTCTTC.